The entry below describes one T cell receptor beta chain. Antigen: not known. Clones were read by immunoSEQ multiplex PCR, and TCRdb kept only the in-frame ones, dropping some. The sample lists over 130,000 clones, approximately 90% occurring once. The CDR3 is 18 amino acids. The record originates from a study of T cell responses to AZD1222 COVID-19 vaccine. Findings of the study overall: The donor group comprised mostly white British people and more females; the analysis possibly underestimated clonal diversity. At baseline, seropositivity was found in only a handful of AZD1222 recipients.

This receptor was taken from an adult who received the AZD1222 COVID-19 vaccine. The J gene is TRBJ1-6, the V gene TRBV12-2; the table's D call TRBD1 went unverified against the DNA. TRBV12-2 represents a pseudogene. The sample in question was peripheral blood, obtained 28 days after the second AZD1222 dose. The DNA for the CDR3 is TGTGCAAGTCGCTTAGGGGGACAGGGTATAGGGGCAAACTCACCCCTCCACTTT. Translation: CASRLGGQGIGANSPLHF.